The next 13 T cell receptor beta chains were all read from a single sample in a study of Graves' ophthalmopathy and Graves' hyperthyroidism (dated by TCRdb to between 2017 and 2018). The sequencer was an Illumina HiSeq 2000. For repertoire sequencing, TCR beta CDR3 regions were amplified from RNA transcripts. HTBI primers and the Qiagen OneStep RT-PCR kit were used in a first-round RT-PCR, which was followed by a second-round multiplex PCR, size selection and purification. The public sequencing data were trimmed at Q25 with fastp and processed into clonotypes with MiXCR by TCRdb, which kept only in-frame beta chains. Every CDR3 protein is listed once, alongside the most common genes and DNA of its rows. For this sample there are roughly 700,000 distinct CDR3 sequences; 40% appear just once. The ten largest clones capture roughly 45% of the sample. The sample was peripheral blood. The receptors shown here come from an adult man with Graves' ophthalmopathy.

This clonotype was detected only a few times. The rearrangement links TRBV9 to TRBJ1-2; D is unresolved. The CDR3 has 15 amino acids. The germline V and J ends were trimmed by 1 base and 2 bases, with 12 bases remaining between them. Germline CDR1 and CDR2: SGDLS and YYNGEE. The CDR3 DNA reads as TGTGCCAGCAGCGTAAGTCCAAGCCAGAACTATGGCTACACCTTC. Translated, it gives CASSVSPSQNYGYTF.

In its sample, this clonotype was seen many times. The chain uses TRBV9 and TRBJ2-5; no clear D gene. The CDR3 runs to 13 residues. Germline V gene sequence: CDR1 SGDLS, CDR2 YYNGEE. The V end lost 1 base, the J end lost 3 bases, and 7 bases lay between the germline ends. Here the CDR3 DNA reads TGTGCCAGCAGCGTACGGCCAGAAGAGACCCAGTACTTC. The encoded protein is CASSVRPEETQYF.

CDR3 nucleotide sequence: TGTGCCAGCAGCGCAACCCAGGGTGTCGGGGAGCTGTTTTTT. It translates to CASSATQGVGELFF. The V gene is TRBV25-1, the J gene TRBJ2-2, with a weak D call TRBD1 (5 bases). CDR3 length: 14 amino acids. CDR1 MGHDK and CDR2 SYGVNS come from the germline V gene. V was clipped by 6 bases and J by 7 bases, with 15 bases between them.

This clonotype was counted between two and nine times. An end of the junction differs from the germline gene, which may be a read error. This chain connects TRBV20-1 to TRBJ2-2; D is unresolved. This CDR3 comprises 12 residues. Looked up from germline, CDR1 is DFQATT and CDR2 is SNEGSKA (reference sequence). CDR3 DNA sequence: TGCAGTGCTCGAGAGGACACCGGGGAGCTGTTTTTT. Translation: CSAREDTGELFF.

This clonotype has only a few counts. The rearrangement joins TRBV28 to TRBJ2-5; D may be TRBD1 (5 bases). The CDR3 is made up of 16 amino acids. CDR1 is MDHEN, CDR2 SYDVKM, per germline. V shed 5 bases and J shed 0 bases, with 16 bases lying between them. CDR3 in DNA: TGTGCCAGCAGTGGGGCCTCCCGACTGGACCAAGAGACCCAGTACTTC. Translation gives CASSGASRLDQETQYF.

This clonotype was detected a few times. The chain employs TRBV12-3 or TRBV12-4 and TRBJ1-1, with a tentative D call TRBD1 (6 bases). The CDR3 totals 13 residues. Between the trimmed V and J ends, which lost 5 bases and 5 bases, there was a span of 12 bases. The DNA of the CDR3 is TGTGCCAGCAGTCTCAGGGGTTTAACTGAAGCTTTCTTT. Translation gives CASSLRGLTEAFF.

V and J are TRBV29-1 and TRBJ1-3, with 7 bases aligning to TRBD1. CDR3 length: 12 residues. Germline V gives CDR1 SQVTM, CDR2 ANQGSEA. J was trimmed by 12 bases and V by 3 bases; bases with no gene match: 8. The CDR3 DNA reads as TGCAGCGTTGACGGTGGACAGGTCAGCATATATTTT. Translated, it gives CSVDGGQVSIYF.

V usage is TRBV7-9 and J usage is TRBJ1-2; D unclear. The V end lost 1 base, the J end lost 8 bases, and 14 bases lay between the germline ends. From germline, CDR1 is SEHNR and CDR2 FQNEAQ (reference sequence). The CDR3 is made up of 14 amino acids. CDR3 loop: CASSLGFGVDGYTF. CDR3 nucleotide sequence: TGTGCCAGCAGCTTAGGGTTCGGGGTCGACGGCTACACCTTC.

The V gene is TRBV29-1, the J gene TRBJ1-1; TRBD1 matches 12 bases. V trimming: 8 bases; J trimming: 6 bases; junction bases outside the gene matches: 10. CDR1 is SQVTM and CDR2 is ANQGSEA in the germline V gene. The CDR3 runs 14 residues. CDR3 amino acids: CSRKGQGAQSEAFF. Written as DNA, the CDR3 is TGCAGCAGAAAGGGACAGGGGGCGCAGTCTGAAGCTTTCTTT. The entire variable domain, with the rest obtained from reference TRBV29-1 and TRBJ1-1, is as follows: SAVISQKPSRDICQRGTSLTIQCQVDSQVTMMFWYRQQPGQSLTLIATANQGSEATYESGFVIDKFPISRPNLTFSTLTVSNMSPEDSSIYLCSRKGQGAQSEAFFGQGTRLTVV.

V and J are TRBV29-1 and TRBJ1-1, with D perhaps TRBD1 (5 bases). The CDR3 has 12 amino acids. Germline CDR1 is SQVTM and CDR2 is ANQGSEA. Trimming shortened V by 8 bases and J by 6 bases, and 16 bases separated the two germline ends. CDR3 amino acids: CSSPQAGAEAFF. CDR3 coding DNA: TGCAGCTCACCACAGGCGGGAGCTGAAGCTTTCTTT.

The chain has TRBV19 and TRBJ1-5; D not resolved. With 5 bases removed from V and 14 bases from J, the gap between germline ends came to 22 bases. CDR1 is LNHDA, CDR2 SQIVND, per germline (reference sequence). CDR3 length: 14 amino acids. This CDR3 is CASSLRQDGGYEHF. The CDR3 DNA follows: TGTGCCAGTAGTTTAAGGCAGGACGGAGGCTACGAGCATTTT.

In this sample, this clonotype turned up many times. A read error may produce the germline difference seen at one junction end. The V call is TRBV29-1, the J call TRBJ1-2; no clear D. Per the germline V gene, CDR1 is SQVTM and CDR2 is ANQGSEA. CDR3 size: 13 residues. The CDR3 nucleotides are TGCAGCGTTGAAATTCCGGATTTAAGATTTATTCCATTC. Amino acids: CSVEIPDLRFIPF.

CDR3 DNA: TGTGCCAGCAGCGCGACAGGGGGGGATAGGGAGACCCAGTACTTC. This codes for CASSATGGDRETQYF. The chain couples TRBV2 to TRBJ2-5; 9 bases are a match to TRBD1. Trimming removed 6 bases from V and 5 bases from J; junction bases left unmatched: 10. Germline CDR1 SNHLY, CDR2 FYNNEI. The CDR3 covers 15 residues.